This is a list of T cell receptor beta chains from one sample in a study of shared clonotypes between healthy human individuals. Repertoires were generated with immunoSEQ multiplex PCR, while TCRdb's copy carries only in-frame clones and drops some. The sample yields about 2.2 million clones, more than 85% seen once. Sequenced sample: naive CD8+ T cells from PBMCs. Every receptor here comes from a man in his late teens or twenties in good health. Some clones in this sample may be carry-over from other donors' samples. The CDR3 runs from the conserved cysteine through the conserved F or W. The D gene is left open where the match is weak. Size values are once, few and many counts, or a class for expanded clones, and some rows have none.

D	V	J	size	DNA	CDR3
.	TRBV28	TRBJ1-2	.	TGTGCCAGCAGTTTCACCGAAACAGGGCCGTTTTATGGCTACACCTTC	CASSFTETGPFYGYTF
TRBD1	TRBV10-2	TRBJ2-4	.	TGCGCCAGCACCGGGACAGGGACGACCAAAAACATTCAGTACTTC	CASTGTGTTKNIQYF
.	TRBV13	TRBJ2-1	.	TGTGCCAGCAGCGGACGTGGAAATGAGCAGTTCTTC	CASSGRGNEQFF
TRBD2	TRBV27	TRBJ2-7	.	TGTGCCAGCAGAGTAAGAGCGGGAGGGCCTAACGAGCAGTACTTC	CASRVRAGGPNEQYF
TRBD1	TRBV5-1	TRBJ2-5	.	TGCGCCAGCAGCGAGGGACAGGGGAATCTGTACTTC	CASSEGQGNLYF
.	TRBV29-1	TRBJ2-7	.	TGCAGCGCGGGCAGTTCCTACGAGCAGTACTTC	CSAGSSYEQYF
TRBD1	TRBV9	TRBJ2-7	.	TGTGCCAGCAGTCCGACAGGGGTCGACGAGCAGTACTTC	CASSPTGVDEQYF
TRBD1	TRBV28	TRBJ1-2	.	TGTGCCAGCAGCTGGACAGGGAACGACTATGGCTACACCTTC	CASSWTGNDYGYTF
.	TRBV4-2	TRBJ2-7	.	TGTGCCAGCAGCCCGGGTCAGTACGAGCAGTACTTC	CASSPGQYEQYF
.	TRBV29-1	TRBJ2-2	.	TGCAGCGTTGAACAGGTTAATGGGGCCGGGGAGCTGTTTTTT	CSVEQVNGAGELFF
.	TRBV7-9	TRBJ2-5	.	TGTGCCAGCGCCTCAACCGGGCCTCCGAATCTAGAGACCCAGTACTTC	CASASTGPPNLETQYF
.	TRBV9	TRBJ2-1	.	TGTGCCAGCAGCCCCGCCTCCTACAATGAGCAGTTCTTC	CASSPASYNEQFF
.	TRBV4-1	TRBJ1-1	few	TGCGCCAGCAGCCAAGGACAGACTGAAGCTTTCTTT	CASSQGQTEAFF
.	TRBV18	TRBJ2-7	once	TGTGCCAGCTCACCACTCCCCAGGACAGGGAGGGGCGAGCAGTACTTC	CASSPLPRTGRGEQYF
.	TRBV7-9	TRBJ2-2	.	TGTGCCAGCCAGGAGAACACCGGGGAGCTGTTTTTT	CASQENTGELFF
.	TRBV7-6	TRBJ1-1	.	TGTGCCAGCAGAGGGGACAAGAACACTGAAGCTTTCTTT	CASRGDKNTEAFF
.	TRBV6-6	TRBJ2-1	.	TGTGCCAGTACCTGGGACAACTACAATGAGCAGTTCTTC	CASTWDNYNEQFF
TRBD2	TRBV5-1	TRBJ2-7	.	TGCGCCAGCAGCTTGGAAGGACTAGCCTACGAGCAGTACTTC	CASSLEGLAYEQYF
.	TRBV6-6	TRBJ2-7	.	TGTGCCAGCAGTTACTCGAACGCGAACTCCTACGAGCAGTACTTC	CASSYSNANSYEQYF
TRBD1	TRBV5-1	TRBJ2-7	.	TGCGCCAGCAGCTCAACCGGGACAGGGCGGCTCGAGCAGTACTTC	CASSSTGTGRLEQYF
.	TRBV4-1	TRBJ1-3	.	TGCGCCAGCAGCCAAGAGCGGCGAAACACCATATATTTT	CASSQERRNTIYF
.	TRBV6-5	TRBJ2-5	.	TGTGCCAGCAGGGGCGGGACCAAAGAGACCCAGTACTTC	CASRGGTKETQYF
.	TRBV7-9	TRBJ2-7	.	TGTGCCAGCAGCCCCTCCCAAAGCCACGAGCAGTACTTC	CASSPSQSHEQYF
.	TRBV11-2	TRBJ2-7	.	TGTGCCAGCAGCACCTCCACCGCTGGCAGTTCCTACGAGCAGTACTTC	CASSTSTAGSSYEQYF
.	TRBV5-6	TRBJ2-5	.	TGTGCCAGCAGCTTGTTGGTCGGGCAAGAGACCCAGTACTTC	CASSLLVGQETQYF
.	TRBV9	TRBJ2-7	.	TGTGCCAGCAGCGTAGGGGCAGGGGTTCCCTACGAGCAGTACTTC	CASSVGAGVPYEQYF
.	TRBV14	TRBJ1-1	.	TGTGCCAGCAGCCAACCTCTCATCATTGCACCTGAAGCTTTCTTT	CASSQPLIIAPEAFF
TRBD1	TRBV19	TRBJ2-7	.	TGTGCCAGTCAAGTAACAGGGGGTTATGGCGAGCAGTACTTC	CASQVTGGYGEQYF
TRBD1	TRBV7-8	TRBJ2-3	.	TGTGCCAGCAGCTTAGTAGGGGGCCCAGATACGCAGTATTTT	CASSLVGGPDTQYF
.	TRBV6-1	TRBJ1-2	.	TGTGCCAGCAGGAGGGACGGTGAACATGGCTACACCTTC	CASRRDGEHGYTF
.	TRBV27	TRBJ2-1	.	TGTGCCAGCAGTTTAACCAGGGTTAGGAGTGAGCAGTTCTTC	CASSLTRVRSEQFF
.	TRBV7-9	TRBJ2-3	.	TGTGCCAGCAGCTCGAATATAGTGGGGGGCAGCACAGATACGCAGTATTTT	CASSSNIVGGSTDTQYF
.	TRBV5-4	TRBJ2-5	.	TGTGCCAGCAGCTTGTCGGCGCCGGGGGAGACCCAGTACTTC	CASSLSAPGETQYF
.	TRBV15	TRBJ1-2	.	TGTGCCACCAGCAGAGTATTGACGCAATACAATGGCTACACCTTC	CATSRVLTQYNGYTF
.	TRBV5-6	TRBJ2-1	.	TGTGCCAGCAGCTGGGGGACTTACAATGAGCAGTTCTTC	CASSWGTYNEQFF
.	TRBV9	TRBJ1-5	.	TGTGCCAGCAGCGTAGGGGCAGATTATAATCAGCCCCAGCATTTT	CASSVGADYNQPQHF
TRBD2	TRBV7-9	TRBJ2-7	.	TGTGCCAGCAGCTTAGATGCGGGAGAGTACGAGCAGTACTTC	CASSLDAGEYEQYF
.	TRBV29-1	TRBJ2-5	.	TGCAGCTCCTGCCTATCCCCTCGGACAGCTTTGTACCAAGAGACCCAGTACTTC	CSSCLSPRTALYQETQYF
TRBD2	TRBV30	TRBJ2-7	.	TGTGCCTGGAGTTCTGAGTGGGCTAGCGGGGTTTTGTACGAGCAGTACTTC	CAWSSEWASGVLYEQYF
TRBD1	TRBV6-5	TRBJ2-1	.	TGTGCCAGCAGTTACTCCCGACAGGGGGCGTTCAATGAGCAGTTCTTC	CASSYSRQGAFNEQFF
.	TRBV30	TRBJ1-2	.	TGTGCCTGGAAAGGCAAAGGGTCCTATGGCTACACCTTC	CAWKGKGSYGYTF
TRBD2	TRBV7-3	TRBJ2-2	.	TGTGCCAGCAGCCCTAACCCACTAGCGGGAGGGCCGGGCACCGGGGAGCTGTTTTTT	CASSPNPLAGGPGTGELFF
TRBD1	TRBV9	TRBJ2-7	.	TGTGCCAGCAGCGTCCGGGACAGGGCTGGCGAGCAGTACTTC	CASSVRDRAGEQYF
TRBD1	TRBV27	TRBJ1-1	.	TGTGCCAGCAGTTTAAGACAGGGGGCCACTGAAGCTTTCTTT	CASSLRQGATEAFF
TRBD2	TRBV7-8	TRBJ2-1	.	TGTGCCAGCAGCCTAGCGGGAGGACGTCTGGGCTACAATGAGCAGTTCTTC	CASSLAGGRLGYNEQFF
.	TRBV11-3	TRBJ2-1	.	TGTGCCAGCAGCTTAGCATCTAGCGAGGCATACAATGAGCAGTTCTTC	CASSLASSEAYNEQFF
TRBD2	TRBV2	TRBJ2-7	once	TGTGCCAGCAGTGGAGGCCTAGCGGGTATCTACGAGCAGTACTTC	CASSGGLAGIYEQYF
TRBD2	TRBV30	TRBJ2-7	.	TGTGCCTGGGGTGCGGGGGGGCACGAGCAGTACTTC	CAWGAGGHEQYF
.	TRBV28	TRBJ1-2	.	TGTGCCAGCAGGCCCGGACATACTGTTAACTATGGCTACACCTTC	CASRPGHTVNYGYTF
.	TRBV6-1	TRBJ2-1	once	TGTGCCAGCAGTGAAGTTCCTAAGGCGGGGATACACTACAATGAGCAGTTCTTC	CASSEVPKAGIHYNEQFF